In its sample, the clone carrying this TCR beta chain was seen a few times. The target antigen is unknown. The data belong to a study of blood T cell dynamics during melanoma immunotherapy. The overall study: Standard first-line treatment here was pembrolizumab or nivolumab plus ipilimumab in metastatic melanoma. Notes on the study in general: Unlike progressors, later disease-control patients had W3 repertoires gaining clonality or diversity.

Every bulk PBMC sample received the same 350 ng of DNA. Using immunoSEQ multiplex PCR, the repertoire was profiled, and TCRdb retains in-frame clones only, with some absent. The table shows about 24,000 clones, with 70% to 90% occurring only once. The CDR3 runs to 16 residues. V was pared by 1 base and J by 0 bases, with 10 bases between. Germline V gives CDR1 KGHSH, CDR2 LQKENI. As to time point: pre-treatment baseline. Sampling occurred pretreatment (T0) and at week 3 (W3), after cycle one of checkpoint blockade. This chain joins TRBV18 and TRBJ1-3; D gene ambiguous. This TCR was recovered from a human donor with melanoma. This sample comprised blood, obtained from a patient treated with checkpoint blockade. CDR3 sequence (DNA): TGTGCCAGCTCACCACGAGTGGGAGACTCTGGAAACACCATATATTTT. Its protein is CASSPRVGDSGNTIYF.